The text below deals with one TCR beta chain. The antigen is not known. This record belongs to a study of cytomegalovirus exposure and HLA in healthy donors. The V gene's germline CDR1 is SQVTM and CDR2 ANQGSEA. The CDR3 length is 13 residues. Trimming shortened V by 6 bases and J by 0 bases, and 10 bases separated the two germline ends. PCR amplification relied on 60 Vbeta primers (plus 13 Jbeta primers). Generated by immunoSEQ multiplex PCR, the TCRdb table keeps only in-frame clones and is missing some. The data contain around 160,000 clones, about 75% of them singletons. Regarding the study as a whole: The Asian-associated ancestry cluster reportedly had fewer N-insertions than the 666-donor mean in a later analysis. There were several of the most significant clusters that appeared linked to common viral pathogens in a later analysis.

The chain recombines TRBV29-1 with TRBJ2-3, with D perhaps TRBD1 (6 bases). The clonotype comes from a woman between 40 and 50 years old in good health and CMV-seropositive. Sequences were obtained from PBMCs. The CDR3 nucleotides are TGCAGCGTGAACAGGGCTAGCACAGATACGCAGTATTTT. Its translation: CSVNRASTDTQYF.